Listed below are T cell receptor beta chains from one sample, sequenced in a study of blood T cells in healthy people across ages. Each CDR3 protein gets one entry after TCRdb re-called the 5' RACE reads with MiXCR. The repertoire holds around 1,500,000 distinct CDR3 sequences, with approximately 42% as singletons. Sequenced sample: blood. Receptor source: a woman aged 18-29 years in good health. Both conserved end residues are part of each CDR3. The D gene is left open where the match is weak. Clone size, where shown, is once, few, many, or a class for clones that have expanded.

CDR3,DNA,V,D,size,J
CASSPRLISYEQYF,TGTGCCAGCAGCCCCCGACTAATCTCCTACGAGCAGTACTTC,TRBV3-1,.,.,TRBJ2-7
CAGSEYVADRRSDEQFF,TGTGCCGGCAGTGAATATGTGGCGGACAGGAGAAGCGATGAGCAGTTCTTC,TRBV25-1,TRBD1,.,TRBJ2-1
CASSKAPGTGGNNEQYF,TGTGCCAGCAGCAAAGCCCCCGGGACAGGGGGTAACAATGAGCAGTACTTC,TRBV21-1,.,.,TRBJ2-7
CASTHRRESGEDTQYF,TGTGCCAGCACCCACCGGCGGGAGAGCGGGGAGGATACGCAGTATTTT,TRBV2,TRBD2,.,TRBJ2-3
CASSPSVGGIVYEQYF,TGTGCCAGCAGCCCCTCCGTCGGCGGGATCGTATACGAGCAGTACTTC,TRBV6-5,.,.,TRBJ2-7
CASSDSGTRREKLFF,TGTGCCAGCAGTGATTCTGGGACGCGGCGAGAAAAACTGTTTTTT,TRBV6-1,.,.,TRBJ1-4
CSADLAGVNEQFF,TGCAGTGCTGATCTAGCGGGAGTTAATGAGCAGTTCTTC,TRBV20-1,TRBD2,few,TRBJ2-1
CASSQVQGGLGRTETEAFF,TGCGCCAGCAGCCAAGTACAGGGTGGTCTGGGTCGGACAGAAACTGAAGCTTTCTTT,TRBV4-1,.,.,TRBJ1-1
CASSQIQRTGTNVLSSYEQYF,TGCGCCAGCAGCCAAATACAGAGGACAGGGACCAACGTTTTATCCTCCTACGAGCAGTACTTC,TRBV5-1,TRBD1,.,TRBJ2-7
CASSVRQGQETQYF,TGTGCCAGTAGTGTCCGACAGGGCCAGGAGACCCAGTACTTC,TRBV19,TRBD1,few,TRBJ2-5
CSAILAESYEQYF,TGCAGTGCTATACTAGCGGAGAGCTACGAGCAGTACTTC,TRBV20-1,TRBD2,.,TRBJ2-7
CASSLIGPLYTDTQYF,TGTGCCAGCAGTTTAATCGGCCCACTATACACAGATACGCAGTATTTT,TRBV27,.,.,TRBJ2-3
CASSGQGAYGYTF,TGTGCCAGCAGTGGACAGGGGGCCTATGGCTACACCTTC,TRBV7-8,TRBD1,many,TRBJ1-2
CASRTSEQYWQFF,TGTGCCAGCAGAACTAGCGAGCAATATTGGCAGTTCTTC,TRBV2,TRBD2,few,TRBJ2-1
CATSTDLGGGRPYEQYF,TGTGCCACCAGCACAGATCTTGGCGGGGGGCGCCCCTACGAGCAGTACTTC,TRBV15,TRBD2,.,TRBJ2-7
CASSYQGTQNYGYTF,TGTGCCAGCAGCTACCAGGGCACGCAGAACTATGGCTACACCTTC,TRBV5-4,.,many,TRBJ1-2
CASNLPGGVGMNTEAFF,TGTGCCAGCAATCTCCCGGGGGGGGTAGGGATGAACACTGAAGCTTTCTTT,TRBV6-1,.,.,TRBJ1-1
CASSIGSGGQETQYF,TGTGCCAGTAGTATCGGTAGCGGGGGGCAGGAGACCCAGTACTTC,TRBV19,TRBD2,.,TRBJ2-5
CSARRIRIEAFF,TGCAGTGCTAGGAGAATCAGGATAGAAGCTTTCTTT,TRBV20-1,.,.,TRBJ1-1
CASSLPQGGYEQYF,TGTGCCAGCAGCTTACCACAGGGAGGCTACGAGCAGTACTTC,TRBV7-9,.,few,TRBJ2-7
CASSRWGVTDTQYF,TGTGCCAGCAGCAGATGGGGGGTCACAGATACGCAGTATTTT,TRBV6-5,.,few,TRBJ2-3
CASSFPGFEEQYF,TGTGCCAGCAGCTTCCCCGGGTTTGAGGAGCAGTACTTC,TRBV7-8,.,few,TRBJ2-7
CASSSLDRGNEQFF,TGTGCCAGCAGTTCCTTAGATCGGGGGAATGAGCAGTTCTTC,TRBV28,.,few,TRBJ2-1
CASSINQGQLYEQYF,TGTGCCAGTAGTATTAACCAGGGACAGCTCTACGAGCAGTACTTC,TRBV19,TRBD1,.,TRBJ2-7
CASSSPGIAKNIQYF,TGTGCCAGCAGTTCCCCGGGGATAGCCAAAAACATTCAGTACTTC,TRBV28,.,.,TRBJ2-4
CACSLDNSVANQPQHF,TGTGCCTGCAGCTTAGATAACTCGGTCGCCAATCAGCCCCAGCATTTT,TRBV7-2,.,.,TRBJ1-5
CASRRPGLASEQYF,TGTGCCAGCAGACGTCCGGGACTAGCGTCCGAGCAGTACTTC,TRBV6-5,TRBD2,few,TRBJ2-7
CASSDASGGAFYETQYF,TGTGCCAGCAGCGATGCTAGCGGGGGGGCTTTCTATGAGACCCAGTACTTC,TRBV3-1,TRBD2,.,TRBJ2-5
CASGAASGRTDTQYF,TGTGCCAGCGGGGCCGCTAGCGGGAGGACAGATACGCAGTATTTT,TRBV2,TRBD2,.,TRBJ2-3
CASSSKGAGRDWETQFF,TGTGCCAGCAGTTCAAAGGGGGCCGGGCGGGACTGGGAGACCCAGTTCTTC,TRBV11-2,.,.,TRBJ2-1
CASSPTGGGKNIQYF,TGCGCCAGCAGCCCAACAGGGGGCGGGAAAAACATTCAGTACTTC,TRBV4-1,TRBD1,.,TRBJ2-4
CASSGITGKTYEQYF,TGTGCCAGCAGTGGTATAACGGGGAAAACCTACGAGCAGTACTTC,TRBV12-3/TRBV12-4,.,few,TRBJ2-7
CASSGNRGREAQYF,TGTGCCAGCAGTGGCAACAGGGGGCGAGAGGCCCAGTACTTC,TRBV6-1,TRBD1,.,TRBJ2-5
CSARKSKGQRETQYF,TGCAGTGCTAGGAAATCTAAAGGACAAAGGGAGACCCAGTACTTC,TRBV20-1,.,.,TRBJ2-5
CASSYPGAEKLFF,TGTGCCAGCAGCTATCCAGGAGCAGAAAAACTGTTTTTT,TRBV5-5,.,.,TRBJ1-4
CPSSESGLGTDTQYF,TGCCCCAGCAGTGAGTCGGGACTAGGCACAGATACGCAGTATTTT,TRBV10-1,TRBD2,.,TRBJ2-3
CASSVMWDQPQHF,TGTGCCAGCAGTGTGATGTGGGATCAGCCCCAGCATTTT,TRBV27,.,.,TRBJ1-5
CASVPGGNTEAFF,TGTGCCAGCGTACCCGGGGGGAACACTGAAGCTTTCTTT,TRBV5-5,.,.,TRBJ1-1
CASSKEGGEQYF,TGTGCCAGCAGTAAGGAAGGGGGCGAGCAGTACTTC,TRBV27,.,.,TRBJ2-7
CSARDLAGTSYNEQFF,TGCAGTGCTAGAGATCTGGCGGGGACCTCCTACAATGAGCAGTTCTTC,TRBV20-1,.,few,TRBJ2-1
CASSFEYEQFF,TGTGCCAGCAGTTTCGAATATGAGCAGTTCTTC,TRBV12-3/TRBV12-4,.,few,TRBJ2-1
CASTFLAGAFRNEQFF,TGTGCCAGCACGTTCCTGGCGGGGGCCTTTCGGAATGAGCAGTTCTTC,TRBV9,.,.,TRBJ2-1
CASSHGQANTEAFF,TGTGCCAGCAGCCATGGACAGGCCAACACTGAAGCTTTCTTT,TRBV6-2/TRBV6-3,TRBD1,few,TRBJ1-1
CASSLPRTGGASGTEAFF,TGCGCCAGCAGCCTCCCCCGGACAGGGGGCGCGAGCGGTACTGAAGCTTTCTTT,TRBV5-1,TRBD1,.,TRBJ1-1
CAISHFPQGEGENNEQFF,TGTGCCATCAGTCACTTCCCTCAGGGGGAGGGCGAAAACAATGAGCAGTTCTTC,TRBV10-3,.,.,TRBJ2-1
CASSRPPGDTQYF,TGTGCCAGCAGTCGTCCCCCCGGAGATACGCAGTATTTT,TRBV25-1,.,.,TRBJ2-3
CASSYGGGNNEKLFF,TGTGCCAGCAGTTACGGAGGGGGGAACAATGAAAAACTGTTTTTT,TRBV6-5,.,.,TRBJ1-4
CASSPHTQTSGRGADTQYF,TGTGCCAGCAGTCCTCATACCCAGACTAGCGGGAGGGGGGCAGATACGCAGTATTTT,TRBV6-1,TRBD2,.,TRBJ2-3
CAISESPARTIYNEQFF,TGTGCCATCAGTGAGTCCCCAGCTAGGACGATCTACAATGAGCAGTTCTTC,TRBV10-3,.,few,TRBJ2-1
CASSLEVGTADTQYF,TGCGCCAGCAGCTTGGAGGTTGGGACCGCAGATACGCAGTATTTT,TRBV5-1,.,.,TRBJ2-3
CSVETGGNTIYF,TGCAGCGTTGAAACGGGCGGAAACACCATATATTTT,TRBV29-1,.,.,TRBJ1-3
CASSSRQGLASTDTQYF,TGTGCCAGCAGCTCCCGGCAGGGACTAGCTAGCACAGATACGCAGTATTTT,TRBV9,TRBD2,.,TRBJ2-3
CASSWIGLGTDTQYF,TGTGCCAGCAGCTGGATAGGGTTGGGCACAGATACGCAGTATTTT,TRBV7-2,.,.,TRBJ2-3
CASSLFGGPKRDTQYF,TGTGCCAGCAGTTTATTCGGGGGCCCAAAGAGAGATACGCAGTATTTT,TRBV27,.,.,TRBJ2-3
CASSTWDFFRETQYF,TGTGCCAGCAGTACCTGGGACTTTTTCCGGGAGACCCAGTACTTC,TRBV6-6,.,.,TRBJ2-5
CASSLMGRGYEQYF,TGTGCCAGCAGTTTAATGGGCAGGGGCTACGAGCAGTACTTC,TRBV28,.,.,TRBJ2-7